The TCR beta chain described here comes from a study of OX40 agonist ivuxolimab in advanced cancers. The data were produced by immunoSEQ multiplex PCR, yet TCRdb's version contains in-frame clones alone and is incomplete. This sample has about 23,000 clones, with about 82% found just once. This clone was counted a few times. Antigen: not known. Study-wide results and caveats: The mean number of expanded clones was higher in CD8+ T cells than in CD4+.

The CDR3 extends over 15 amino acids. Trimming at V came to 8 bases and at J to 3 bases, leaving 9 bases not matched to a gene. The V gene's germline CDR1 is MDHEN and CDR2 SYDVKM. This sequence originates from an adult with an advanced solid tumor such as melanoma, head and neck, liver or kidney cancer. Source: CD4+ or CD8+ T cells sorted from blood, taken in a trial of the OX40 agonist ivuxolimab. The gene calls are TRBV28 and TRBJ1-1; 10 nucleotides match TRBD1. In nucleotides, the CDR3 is TGTGCCAGCTTAGACAGGGGGCGTGTAGACACTGAAGCTTTCTTT. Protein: CASLDRGRVDTEAFF. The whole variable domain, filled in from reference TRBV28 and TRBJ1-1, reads DVKVTQSSRYLVKRTGEKVFLECVQDMDHENMFWYRQDPGLGLRLIYFSYDVKMKEKGDIPEGYSVSREKKERFSLILESASTNQTSMYLCASLDRGRVDTEAFFGQGTRLTVV.